A selection of T cell receptor beta chains follows, all from one sample in a study of T cell responses to AZD1222 COVID-19 vaccine. Data came from immunoSEQ multiplex PCR; TCRdb stores just in-frame clones and leaves some out. The data contain under 150,000 clones, approximately 83% of them singletons. The sequenced sample was peripheral blood, obtained on day 0 of MenACWY control vaccination. The receptors originated from an adult in good health. The CDR3 runs from the conserved cysteine through the conserved F or W. A D gene is named only where the DNA matches it firmly. A clone size is listed for some rows: how often the clone was seen (once, few, many), or a class if it is expanded.

j_gene	abundance	v_gene	d_gene	CDR3aa	CDR3nt
TRBJ2-6	few	TRBV7-8	-	CASSLGTRSGANVLTF	TGTGCCAGCAGCTTAGGAACCCGCTCTGGGGCCAACGTCCTGACTTTC
TRBJ2-3	-	TRBV24-1	TRBD1	CATSDMGQGTDTQYF	TGTGCCACCAGTGACATGGGACAGGGGACAGATACGCAGTATTTT
TRBJ2-2	-	TRBV7-2	TRBD2	CASSLGTRNTGELFF	TGTGCCAGCAGCTTGGGGACTAGAAACACCGGGGAGCTGTTTTTT
TRBJ2-7	-	TRBV19	TRBD1	CASSPGTGVYYEQYF	TGTGCCAGTAGTCCCGGGACAGGGGTTTACTACGAGCAGTACTTC
TRBJ2-7	-	TRBV15	TRBD2	CATSRDEYSGGPYEQYF	TGTGCCACCAGCAGAGATGAGTATAGCGGGGGACCTTACGAGCAGTACTTC
TRBJ1-1	-	TRBV5-1	-	CASSPGGTMNTEAFF	TGCGCCAGCAGCCCGGGGGGGACGATGAACACTGAAGCTTTCTTT
TRBJ2-3	few	TRBV29-1	-	CSVRGAADTQYF	TGCAGCGTTCGGGGGGCGGCGGATACGCAGTATTTT
TRBJ2-3	once	TRBV10-3	TRBD1	CAISEPTRQGSTDTQYF	TGTGCCATCAGTGAGCCCACCCGACAGGGAAGCACAGATACGCAGTATTTT
TRBJ2-3	-	TRBV27	-	CASSPSLGLADTQYF	TGTGCCAGCAGCCCGTCTTTGGGCCTGGCAGATACGCAGTATTTT
TRBJ2-2	-	TRBV7-2	-	CASSPDRPPNTGELFF	TGTGCCAGCAGCCCAGACAGGCCCCCGAACACCGGGGAGCTGTTTTTT
TRBJ2-3	-	TRBV20-1	-	CSASRGPNTDTQYF	TGCAGTGCTAGTCGGGGCCCAAACACAGATACGCAGTATTTT
TRBJ2-2	-	TRBV4-2	-	CASSQDRRQFPGELFF	TGTGCCAGCAGCCAAGACCGTCGACAGTTCCCCGGGGAGCTGTTTTTT
TRBJ2-2	-	TRBV10-3	-	CAIHKEIQGSGTGELFF	TGTGCCATCCATAAGGAGATTCAGGGGAGTGGCACCGGGGAGCTGTTTTTT
TRBJ1-1	-	TRBV27	-	CASSLAAGRPEAFF	TGTGCCAGCAGTTTAGCGGCAGGGCGACCTGAAGCTTTCTTT
TRBJ1-2	-	TRBV29-1	-	CSVWGAANYGYTF	TGCAGCGTTTGGGGGGCGGCCAACTATGGCTACACCTTC
TRBJ1-1	-	TRBV5-1	-	CASSLETNMNTEAFF	TGCGCCAGCAGCTTGGAGACAAACATGAACACTGAAGCTTTCTTT
TRBJ2-7	-	TRBV4-1	-	CASSQDLAVWTYEQYF	TGCGCCAGCAGCCAAGATCTGGCAGTCTGGACTTACGAGCAGTACTTC
TRBJ1-4	-	TRBV11-2	-	CASSLSGPNEKLFF	TGTGCCAGCAGCTTAAGTGGTCCTAATGAAAAACTGTTTTTT
TRBJ2-2	-	TRBV30	-	CAWSLGTGNTGELFF	TGTGCCTGGAGTTTGGGGACCGGGAACACCGGGGAGCTGTTTTTT
TRBJ2-2	-	TRBV6-2/TRBV6-3	-	CASSFGTVTGELFF	TGTGCCAGCAGTTTCGGGACGGTCACCGGGGAGCTGTTTTTT
TRBJ1-2	-	TRBV19	-	CASSPLGGGYTF	TGTGCCAGTAGTCCCTTGGGAGGGGGCTACACCTTC
TRBJ1-6	once	TRBV6-6	-	CASSPAGGLGSPLHF	TGTGCCAGCAGCCCCGCCGGGGGGTTAGGTTCACCCCTCCACTTT
TRBJ1-2	once	TRBV6-2/TRBV6-3	-	CASSYSEGARGYTF	TGTGCCAGCAGTTACTCTGAAGGGGCGAGAGGCTACACCTTC
TRBJ2-3	-	TRBV28	-	CASSLGGGGDTDTQYF	TGTGCCAGCAGTCTAGGTGGGGGCGGAGACACAGATACGCAGTATTTT
TRBJ1-4	-	TRBV27	-	CASQGLGTNEKLFF	TGTGCCAGCCAGGGCCTCGGGACTAATGAAAAACTGTTTTTT
TRBJ1-2	-	TRBV15	-	CATSRDLLSYGYTF	TGTGCCACCAGCAGAGATCTGCTAAGCTATGGCTACACCTTC
TRBJ1-3	-	TRBV7-3	TRBD1	CASSYPIDRATGNTIYF	TGTGCCAGCAGCTACCCCATCGACAGGGCGACTGGAAACACCATATATTTT
TRBJ2-1	-	TRBV18	TRBD1	CASSPTGGLHEQFF	TGTGCCAGCTCCCCGACAGGGGGCCTCCATGAGCAGTTCTTC
TRBJ2-7	-	TRBV12-3/TRBV12-4	TRBD2	CASSQGGYEQYF	TGTGCCAGCAGTCAGGGAGGGTACGAGCAGTACTTC
TRBJ2-3	-	TRBV11-3	-	CASSLGPLATDTQYF	TGTGCCAGCAGCTTAGGGCCCCTGGCAACAGATACGCAGTATTTT
TRBJ2-7	-	TRBV5-8	TRBD1	CASSPRQGHYEQYF	TGTGCCAGCAGCCCACGACAGGGTCACTACGAGCAGTACTTC
TRBJ1-5	-	TRBV24-1	TRBD1	CATQGGWDQPQHF	TGTGCCACGCAGGGGGGTTGGGATCAGCCCCAGCATTTT
TRBJ2-5	-	TRBV6-5	-	CASSYAETQYF	TGTGCCAGCAGTTACGCCGAGACCCAGTACTTC
TRBJ2-1	-	TRBV28	-	CASSSPSLSGTREQFF	TGTGCCAGCAGTTCCCCGTCCTTGTCCGGGACCCGAGAGCAGTTCTTC
TRBJ1-5	-	TRBV28	TRBD1	CASSFLGQGSNQPQHF	TGTGCCAGCAGCTTCCTGGGACAGGGAAGCAATCAGCCCCAGCATTTT
TRBJ2-1	-	TRBV15	-	CATSREALSDNEQFF	TGTGCCACCAGCAGAGAAGCCCTTTCCGACAATGAGCAGTTCTTC
TRBJ2-5	once	TRBV7-6	-	CASSYLGSSQETQYF	TGTGCCAGCAGCTACCTTGGGAGTTCCCAAGAGACCCAGTACTTC
TRBJ2-5	-	TRBV9	-	CASSVAMYQETQYF	TGTGCCAGCAGCGTAGCAATGTACCAAGAGACCCAGTACTTC
TRBJ1-1	-	TRBV6-5	-	CASSYSQGATEAFF	TGTGCCAGCAGTTACTCGCAGGGTGCCACTGAAGCTTTCTTT
TRBJ2-7	-	TRBV19	-	CASSIRPGPYEQYF	TGTGCCAGTAGTATAAGACCGGGCCCCTACGAGCAGTACTTC
TRBJ2-3	-	TRBV18	TRBD2	CASSPGLAGTDTQYF	TGTGCCAGCTCACCAGGACTAGCGGGGACGGATACGCAGTATTTT
TRBJ1-1	-	TRBV19	-	CASSIGSTGRTEAFF	TGTGCCAGTAGTATAGGCAGTACAGGGAGGACTGAAGCTTTCTTT
TRBJ2-1	-	TRBV7-3	-	CASSLGSRTNEQFF	TGTGCCAGCAGCTTGGGGTCAAGGACGAATGAGCAGTTCTTC
TRBJ2-7	once	TRBV7-2	TRBD2	CASSLGASGVYEQYF	TGTGCCAGCAGCTTAGGGGCTAGCGGGGTCTACGAGCAGTACTTC
TRBJ2-7	-	TRBV4-1	-	CASSQDRSSGGPYEQYF	TGCGCCAGCAGCCAAGATCGCAGCTCGGGGGGCCCCTACGAGCAGTACTTC
TRBJ2-5	-	TRBV5-1	-	CASSYEVHLQETQYF	TGCGCCAGCAGCTATGAAGTACACCTCCAAGAGACCCAGTACTTC
TRBJ1-6	-	TRBV4-3	-	CASSQELDLPGNSPLHF	TGCGCCAGCAGCCAAGAATTAGACTTACCGGGTAATTCACCCCTCCACTTT
TRBJ1-2	-	TRBV5-1	-	CASSLFRGGDYGYTF	TGCGCCAGCAGCTTGTTCCGGGGAGGGGACTATGGCTACACCTTC
TRBJ1-2	-	TRBV7-9	-	CASNREAAAPGYTF	TGTGCCAGCAACCGAGAGGCCGCTGCACCTGGCTACACCTTC
TRBJ2-3	once	TRBV13	TRBD2	CASSLAGTSGGDVITDTQYF	TGTGCCAGCAGCTTAGCCGGGACTAGCGGGGGGGACGTTATCACAGATACGCAGTATTTT
TRBJ1-5	-	TRBV6-6	-	CASSSREGGNQPQHF	TGTGCCAGCAGCTCCAGGGAGGGCGGAAATCAGCCCCAGCATTTT
TRBJ1-1	few	TRBV9	-	CASSAVFSEAFF	TGTGCCAGCAGCGCCGTTTTCTCTGAAGCTTTCTTT
TRBJ1-3	-	TRBV11-2	-	CASRFEGSGNTIYF	TGTGCCAGCAGATTTGAAGGGAGTGGAAACACCATATATTTT